This T cell receptor beta chain was identified in a study of cytomegalovirus exposure and HLA in healthy donors. Primers included in the PCR were 60 Vbeta and 13 Jbeta primers. TCRdb's table, derived via immunoSEQ multiplex PCR, lists solely in-frame clones and lacks some. The table records 220,000 or so clones, roughly 80% of them present only once. As concerns this clone: Its antigen remains unidentified.

Whereas donors were nominally healthy upon sampling, unrecorded immune exposures were probable. General observations from the study: Later on, an analysis tied approximately 17,000 TCR beta sequences to HLA alleles at 0.05 false discovery rate.

V lost 0 bases, J lost 6 bases, and 13 bases lay in between. The CDR3 runs 14 residues. Germline V gives CDR1 SGHNT, CDR2 YYREEE (reference sequence). This clonotype was obtained from a male donor in good health and CMV-seronegative. This chain joins TRBV5-4 and TRBJ2-7; the D gene is possibly TRBD2 (5 bases). Sequencing used PBMCs. Here the CDR3 reads CASSLAGLAGEQYF. CDR3 nucleotide sequence: TGTGCCAGCAGCTTGGCCGGGCTAGCTGGCGAGCAGTACTTC.